The 28 T cell receptor beta chains given below trace back to one sample, sequenced in a study of cytomegalovirus exposure and HLA in healthy donors. With 60 Vbeta and 13 Jbeta primers, the PCR was carried out. Method: immunoSEQ multiplex PCR; TCRdb's copy keeps in-frame clones and lacks some. Of around 150,000 clones in the sample, about 85% were seen once. Sequenced: PBMCs. Receptors were obtained from a human donor in good health.

The chain is built from TRBV6-1 and TRBJ2-3; 12 positions agree with TRBD2. CDR1 is MNHNS and CDR2 is SASEGT in the germline V gene. The junction had 3 bases not matched to a gene; V was cut back by 4 bases and J by 4 bases. CDR3 length: 15 residues. The CDR3 coding sequence is TGTGCCAGCAGTGGTCTAGCGGGAGGGCCAGATACGCAGTATTTT. This sequence encodes CASSGLAGGPDTQYF.

The gene calls are TRBV7-9 and TRBJ1-2; D ambiguous. There are 13 residues in the CDR3. The germline V gene encodes CDR1 SEHNR and CDR2 FQNEAQ (reference sequence). The V and J ends lost 1 base and 7 bases respectively, with 10 bases between them. This chain's CDR3 is CASSLETTGGYTF. The CDR3 region has the DNA TGTGCCAGCAGCTTAGAAACCACGGGTGGCTACACCTTC.

The chain has TRBV11-2 and TRBJ2-1; 10 bases are a match to TRBD2. Germline V gives CDR1 SGHAT, CDR2 FQNNGV. Trimming took 1 base from V and 8 from J; bases not matched to a gene: 5. The CDR3 contains 15 residues. This CDR3 reads CASSLGASGSDEQFF. DNA for the CDR3: TGTGCCAGCAGCTTAGGAGCTAGCGGGAGCGATGAGCAGTTCTTC.

The chain couples TRBV28 to TRBJ2-1, with 8 bases matching TRBD2. Germline V gene lookup returns CDR1 MDHEN and CDR2 SYDVKM. This CDR3 is built from 18 residues. The V and J ends lost 6 bases and 9 bases, in that order; junction bases with no gene match: 22. The CDR3 is CASSPASIAGSNRLEQFF. The DNA for the CDR3 is TGTGCCAGCAGCCCCGCGTCGATAGCGGGATCGAATAGGCTTGAGCAGTTCTTC.

This sequence joins TRBV6-6 and TRBJ1-1; 8 bases line up with TRBD1. The CDR3 loop spans 14 amino acids. The germline V gene encodes CDR1 MNHNY and CDR2 SVGAGI (reference sequence). Trimming removed 7 bases from V and 1 base from J; junction bases left unmatched: 5. For the CDR3, the DNA is TGTGCCAGCACCATCGGACAGGGGAACACTGAAGCTTTCTTT. Protein: CASTIGQGNTEAFF.

This clone has just a few counts. The genes are TRBV6-1 and TRBJ1-2; tentatively, D is TRBD1 (5 bases). V was cut by 3 bases and J by 7 bases, with 12 bases left in between. The CDR3 loop spans 13 amino acids. Looked up from germline, CDR1 is MNHNS and CDR2 is SASEGT. The CDR3 bases are TGTGCCAGCAGTGACAGGGCTTATGGTGGCTACACCTTC. As protein: CASSDRAYGGYTF.

This clone was seen more than once but under ten times. The rearrangement uses TRBV6-1 and TRBJ2-7, with TRBD1 matching over 10 bases. The CDR3 spans 14 residues. V shed 3 bases and J 5 bases; nucleotides not matched to a gene: 4. Germline V gene sequence: CDR1 MNHNS, CDR2 SASEGT. The CDR3 region has the DNA TGTGCCAGCAGTGACAGACAGGGGGCAAACGAGCAGTACTTC. Translated: CASSDRQGANEQYF.

The V call is TRBV5-1, the J call TRBJ2-7; 8 bases are a match to TRBD1. Germline assignment: CDR1 SGHRS and CDR2 YFSETQ. The CDR3 spans 15 residues. V trimming: 0 bases; J trimming: 3 bases; junction bases outside the gene matches: 5. CDR3: CASSLAGTGLYEQYF. The CDR3 DNA reads as TGCGCCAGCAGCTTGGCCGGGACAGGTCTCTACGAGCAGTACTTC.

The rearrangement uses TRBV7-2 and TRBJ2-4, with D possibly TRBD1 on 5 matching bases. The CDR3 loop spans 14 amino acids. V was shortened by 1 base and J by 6 bases, with 10 bases between the two germline ends. Germline lookup yields CDR1 SGHTA and CDR2 FQGNSA. The DNA for the CDR3 is TGTGCCAGCAGCTTAGACAGGCTTCGAAACATTCAGTACTTC. It translates to CASSLDRLRNIQYF. Drawing the rest from reference TRBV7-2 and TRBJ2-4, the complete variable domain is GAGVSQSPSNKVTEKGKDVELRCDPISGHTALYWYRQSLGQGLEFLIYFQGNSAPDKSGLPSDRFSAERTGGSVSTLTIQRTQQEDSAVYLCASSLDRLRNIQYFGAGTRLSVL.

The chain employs TRBV7-6 and TRBJ2-1, with 12 bases fitting TRBD2. The CDR3 contains 16 residues. Germline trimming cut 5 bases from V and 7 bases from J; bases unmatched to any gene: 9. The V gene's germline CDR1 is SGHVS and CDR2 FNYEAQ. This CDR3 is CASSASTSGGNNEQFF. The DNA for the CDR3 is TGTGCCAGCAGCGCCAGCACTAGCGGGGGGAATAATGAGCAGTTCTTC.

This clone was seen a few times. This chain uses TRBV30 with TRBJ1-2; no reliable D call. CDR1 is GTSNPN and CDR2 is SVGIG in the germline V gene (reference sequence). The CDR3 is 14 residues long. Trimming took 3 bases from V and 4 from J, leaving 15 bases between them. This chain's CDR3 is CAWRKPGALYGYTF. The DNA of the CDR3 is TGTGCCTGGAGAAAACCGGGAGCCCTCTATGGCTACACCTTC.

V and J are TRBV4-1 and TRBJ2-2; D is unresolved. The germline V and J ends were trimmed by 1 base and 4 bases, with 13 bases remaining between them. This CDR3 region has 16 residues. Germline CDR1 and CDR2: MGHRA and YSYEKL. The DNA for the CDR3 is TGCGCCAGCAGCCAAGTCGGCCAGGCAAGCACCGGGGAGCTGTTTTTT. Residues: CASSQVGQASTGELFF.

This clone was counted only a few times. This chain joins TRBV19 and TRBJ2-7; D perhaps matches TRBD1 (5 bases). Germline V gives CDR1 LNHDA, CDR2 SQIVND (reference sequence). V lost 6 bases, J lost 4 bases, and 16 bases lay in between. The CDR3 length is 14 residues. CDR3 nucleotide sequence: TGTGCCAGTAGCCCAACCCAGACAGCTTACGAGCAGTACTTC. It yields the protein CASSPTQTAYEQYF.

This clone was seen a few times. The V gene is TRBV6-5, the J gene TRBJ2-2; D is unclear. CDR1 and CDR2 (germline): MNHEY, SVGAGI. The CDR3 is 12 residues long. Trimming cost V 6 bases and J 7 bases, with 9 bases left between them. The CDR3 DNA reads as TGTGCCAGCAGCCGACACGGCGGGGAGCTGTTTTTT. This sequence encodes CASSRHGGELFF.

This chain joins TRBV9 and TRBJ2-7, with D possibly being TRBD1 (5 bases). The germline V and J ends were trimmed by 4 bases and 0 bases, with 8 bases remaining between them. The length of the CDR3 is 13 residues. In germline, CDR1 is SGDLS, CDR2 YYNGEE. The CDR3 is CASSRDSSYEQYF. As DNA, the CDR3 is TGTGCCAGCAGCCGAGACAGCTCCTACGAGCAGTACTTC.

V gene TRBV15 combines with J gene TRBJ1-1; perhaps TRBD1 as D (5 bases). The germline gives CDR1 LNHNV, CDR2 YYDKDF (reference sequence). The CDR3 is made up of 14 amino acids. The V and J ends lost 3 bases and 2 bases respectively, with 10 bases between them. The CDR3 sequence: CATSRGGGNTEAFF. CDR3 in DNA: TGTGCCACCAGCAGGGGCGGGGGAAACACTGAAGCTTTCTTT.

This chain uses TRBV5-4 with TRBJ1-2; 8 positions agree with TRBD1. The CDR3 loop spans 14 amino acids. Germline CDR1 reads SGHNT; CDR2 reads YYREEE (reference sequence). V lost 4 bases, J lost 2 bases, and 4 bases stayed unmatched. The DNA for the CDR3 is TGTGCCAGCAGCCCAGGGGGCAGGAACTATGGCTACACCTTC. The encoded protein is CASSPGGRNYGYTF.

The chain recombines TRBV7-9 with TRBJ2-5; tentative D call: TRBD2 (6 bases). Per germline, CDR1 SEHNR and CDR2 FQNEAQ (reference sequence). The CDR3 totals 14 residues. V lost 4 bases and J 5 bases, leaving 14 bases between the germline ends. The CDR3 DNA reads as TGTGCCAGCAGCTCCTTCTCCGGAGGGGAGACCCAGTACTTC. It yields the protein CASSSFSGGETQYF.

As to this clone: This sample includes further DNA sequences coding for the same CDR3. This rearrangement joins TRBV5-1 to TRBJ2-2, with 10 nucleotides matching TRBD1. CDR3 size: 15 residues. Germline loops: CDR1 SGHRS, CDR2 YFSETQ. V lost 0 bases to trimming and J lost 5 bases; unmatched junction nucleotides: 1. In nucleotides, the CDR3 is TGCGCCAGCAGCTTGGGACAGGGGGCTACCGGGGAGCTGTTTTTT. Encoded protein: CASSLGQGATGELFF.

The chain employs TRBV5-4 and TRBJ1-6; possibly TRBD1 for D (5 bases). Trimming pared 1 base from V and 4 bases from J, leaving 9 bases between. The CDR3 sequence is 15 residues long. In germline, CDR1 is SGHNT, CDR2 YYREEE (reference sequence). Written as DNA, the CDR3 is TGTGCCAGCAGCTTGTCCGGGGGGTATAATTCACCCCTCCACTTT. Its translation is CASSLSGGYNSPLHF.

This clone was observed a few times. The rearrangement uses TRBV4-2 and TRBJ2-7; 8 positions match TRBD2. The germline gives CDR1 LGHNA, CDR2 YNFKEQ. The CDR3 sequence is 18 residues long. V shed 0 bases, J shed 2 bases, and the junction held 12 bases outside the gene matches. CDR3 sequence: CASSQEVSTGGSPYEQYF. The CDR3 DNA reads TGTGCCAGCAGCCAAGAAGTATCAACGGGGGGGTCCCCCTACGAGCAGTACTTC.

This chain joins TRBV29-1 and TRBJ1-1; possibly TRBD1 for D (6 bases). The CDR3 is made up of 14 amino acids. The V end lost 4 bases, the J end lost 5 bases, and 17 bases lay between the germline ends. The germline V gene encodes CDR1 SQVTM and CDR2 ANQGSEA. The CDR3 region has the DNA TGCAGCGTTGCCCCCCGGCCGAGGGGGACTGAAGCTTTCTTT. Its translation is CSVAPRPRGTEAFF. Filled out from reference TRBV29-1 and TRBJ1-1, the complete variable domain reads SAVISQKPSRDICQRGTSLTIQCQVDSQVTMMFWYRQQPGQSLTLIATANQGSEATYESGFVIDKFPISRPNLTFSTLTVSNMSPEDSSIYLCSVAPRPRGTEAFFGQGTRLTVV.

This clone has just a few counts. This sequence joins TRBV7-9 and TRBJ1-1; D is ambiguous. CDR1 is SEHNR and CDR2 is FQNEAQ in the germline V gene (reference sequence). Trimming stripped 2 bases from V and 1 base from J, with 8 bases between. This CDR3 has 14 amino acids. The CDR3 is CASSLFGENTEAFF. The CDR3 DNA reads TGTGCCAGCAGCTTATTCGGGGAGAACACTGAAGCTTTCTTT.

The V call is TRBV4-2, the J call TRBJ2-7, with 9 bases identical to TRBD1. J was trimmed by 5 bases and V by 1 base; bases with no gene match: 6. Germline V gene sequence: CDR1 LGHNA, CDR2 YNFKEQ. This CDR3 is 15 amino acids long. The CDR3 here is CASSQAGTGSNEQYF. CDR3 nucleotides: TGTGCCAGCAGCCAAGCCGGGACAGGGTCCAACGAGCAGTACTTC.

V is TRBV4-3 and J is TRBJ1-3; the D is unclear. CDR1 is LGHNA and CDR2 is YSLEER in the germline V gene. The CDR3 is 16 residues long. The V and J ends lost 1 base and 4 bases respectively, with 14 bases between them. The CDR3 DNA sequence: TGCGCCAGCAGCCAAGTAGCTGGAACAATCGGAAACACCATATATTTT. As protein: CASSQVAGTIGNTIYF.

This clone was picked up one time. Other DNA sequences within the sample encode an identical CDR3. The rearrangement links TRBV28 to TRBJ1-3; D is undetermined. Germline-derived CDR1 and CDR2 are MDHEN and SYDVKM. This CDR3 has 12 residues. Deletions cut 3 bases from V and 4 bases from J, with 4 bases between. The CDR3 region is CASSFRGNTIYF. The CDR3 nucleotides are TGTGCCAGCAGTTTCCGGGGAAACACCATATATTTT.

This sequence joins TRBV10-1 and TRBJ1-2, with D perhaps TRBD1 (5 bases). Trimming shortened V by 9 bases and J by 2 bases, and 13 bases separated the two germline ends. Germline-derived CDR1 and CDR2 are WNHNN and SYGVQD (reference sequence). This CDR3 contains 13 residues. This CDR3 reads CARTMGRNYGYTF. CDR3 in DNA: TGCGCCAGGACAATGGGGCGCAACTATGGCTACACCTTC.

The V call is TRBV9, the J call TRBJ1-2; 7 bases line up with TRBD1. Per germline, CDR1 SGDLS and CDR2 YYNGEE. Trimming removed 3 bases from V and 5 bases from J; junction bases left unmatched: 4. The CDR3 has 13 residues. CDR3 DNA sequence: TGTGCCAGCAGCGCCCGACAGGGATATGGCTACACCTTC. This encodes CASSARQGYGYTF. The entire variable domain, with the rest obtained from reference TRBV9 and TRBJ1-2, is as follows: DSGVTQTPKHLITATGQRVTLRCSPRSGDLSVYWYQQSLDQGLQFLIQYYNGEERAKGNILERFSAQQFPDLHSELNLSSLELGDSALYFCASSARQGYGYTFGSGTRLTVV.